This T cell receptor (beta chain) was identified during a study of OX40 agonist ivuxolimab in advanced cancers. TCRdb's table, derived via immunoSEQ multiplex PCR, lists solely in-frame clones and lacks some. The repertoire has over 50,000 clones, 92% of them found once; the top ten carry around 25%. This clone came up once. This CDR3 is built from 15 residues. Germline V gives CDR1 SGHTA, CDR2 FQGNSA. The germline V and J ends were trimmed by 3 bases and 0 bases, with 9 bases remaining between them. The source material was CD4+ or CD8+ T cells sorted from blood, sampled in a trial of the OX40 agonist ivuxolimab. The source is an adult with an advanced solid tumor such as melanoma, head and neck, liver or kidney cancer. The chain combines TRBV7-2 with TRBJ2-1; D is unresolved. CDR3 sequence: CASSLGISSYNEQFF. CDR3 DNA sequence: TGTGCCAGCAGCTTGGGGATCTCCTCCTACAATGAGCAGTTCTTC.